This TCR beta chain was obtained from a study of T cell changes during pregnancy in multiple sclerosis. The table came from immunoSEQ multiplex PCR; TCRdb's copy has only in-frame clones and leaves some out. Of tens of thousands of clones detected, about 90% appear once; the ten largest clones hold about 0.15%. CDR1 and CDR2 (germline): MNHEY, SMNVEV (reference sequence). V lost 5 bases and J lost 2, with 21 bases in between. The CDR3 runs 17 residues. This TCR was recovered from a female donor in good health, enrolled as a control in a pregnancy study. The sample consisted of CD4+ T cells from peripheral blood mononuclear cells, taken after pregnancy. This chain connects TRBV27 to TRBJ1-2, with a weak D call TRBD1 (5 bases). The CDR3 loop is CASSRGGAGRMNYGYTF. Written as DNA, the CDR3 is TGTGCCAGCAGTCGGGGTGGGGCAGGGAGGATGAACTATGGCTACACCTTC.